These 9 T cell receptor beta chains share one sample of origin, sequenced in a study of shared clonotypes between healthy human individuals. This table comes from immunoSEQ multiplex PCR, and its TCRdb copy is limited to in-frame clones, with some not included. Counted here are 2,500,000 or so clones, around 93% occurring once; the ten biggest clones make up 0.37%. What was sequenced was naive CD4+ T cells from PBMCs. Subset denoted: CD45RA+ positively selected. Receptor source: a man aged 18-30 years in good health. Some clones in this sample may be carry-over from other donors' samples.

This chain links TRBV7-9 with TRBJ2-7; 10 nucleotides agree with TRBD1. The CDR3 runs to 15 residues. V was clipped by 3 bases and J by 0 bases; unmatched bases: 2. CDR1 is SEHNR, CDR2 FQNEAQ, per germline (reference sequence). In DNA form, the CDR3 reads TGTGCCAGCAGCTTCGGACAGGGGGACTCCTACGAGCAGTACTTC. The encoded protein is CASSFGQGDSYEQYF.

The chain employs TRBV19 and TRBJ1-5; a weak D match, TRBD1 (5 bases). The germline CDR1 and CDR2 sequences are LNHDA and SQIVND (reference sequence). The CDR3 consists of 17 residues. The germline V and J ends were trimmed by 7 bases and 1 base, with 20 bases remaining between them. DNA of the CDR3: TGTGCCAGTATGAAATCCAGGGTTGGTTTAAGCAATCAGCCCCAGCATTTT. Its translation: CASMKSRVGLSNQPQHF.

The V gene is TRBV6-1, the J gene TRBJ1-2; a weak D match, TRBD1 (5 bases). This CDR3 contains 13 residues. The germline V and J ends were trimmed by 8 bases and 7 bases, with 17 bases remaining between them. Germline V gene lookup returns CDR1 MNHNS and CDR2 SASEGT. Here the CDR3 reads CASANQGGGGYTF. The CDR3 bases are TGTGCCAGCGCCAACCAGGGAGGAGGTGGCTACACCTTC.

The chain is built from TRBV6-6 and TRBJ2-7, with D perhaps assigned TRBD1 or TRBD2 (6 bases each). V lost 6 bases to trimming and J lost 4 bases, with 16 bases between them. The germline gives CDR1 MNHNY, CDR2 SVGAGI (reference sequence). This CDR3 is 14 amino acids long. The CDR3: CASRRDTNIYEQYF. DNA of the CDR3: TGTGCCAGCAGGCGGGACACCAATATTTACGAGCAGTACTTC.

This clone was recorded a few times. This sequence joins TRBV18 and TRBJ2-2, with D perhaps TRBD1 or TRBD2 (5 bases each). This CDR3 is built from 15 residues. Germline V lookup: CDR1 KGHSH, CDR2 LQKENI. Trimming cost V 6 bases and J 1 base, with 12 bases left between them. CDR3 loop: CASSRGTVNTGELFF. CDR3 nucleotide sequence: TGTGCCAGCTCCCGTGGGACGGTGAACACCGGGGAGCTGTTTTTT.

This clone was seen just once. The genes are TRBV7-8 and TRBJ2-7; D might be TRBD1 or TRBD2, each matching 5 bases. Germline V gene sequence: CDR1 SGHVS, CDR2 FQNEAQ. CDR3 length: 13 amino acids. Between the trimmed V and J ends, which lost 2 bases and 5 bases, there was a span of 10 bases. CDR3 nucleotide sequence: TGTGCCAGCAGCTTATCCGGGGCAGACGAGCAGTACTTC. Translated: CASSLSGADEQYF.

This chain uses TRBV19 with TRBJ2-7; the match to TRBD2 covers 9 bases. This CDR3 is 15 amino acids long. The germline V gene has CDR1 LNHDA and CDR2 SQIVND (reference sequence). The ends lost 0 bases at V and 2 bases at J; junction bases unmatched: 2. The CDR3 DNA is TGTGCCAGTAGTATAGACGCTAGCGGGGCCTACGAGCAGTACTTC. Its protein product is CASSIDASGAYEQYF.

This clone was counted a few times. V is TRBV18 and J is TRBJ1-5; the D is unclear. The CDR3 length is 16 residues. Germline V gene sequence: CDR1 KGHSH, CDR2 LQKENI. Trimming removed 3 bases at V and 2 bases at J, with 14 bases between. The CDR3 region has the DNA TGTGCCAGCTCACCCCTTCCTACGGTTGGCAATCAGCCCCAGCATTTT. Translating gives CASSPLPTVGNQPQHF.

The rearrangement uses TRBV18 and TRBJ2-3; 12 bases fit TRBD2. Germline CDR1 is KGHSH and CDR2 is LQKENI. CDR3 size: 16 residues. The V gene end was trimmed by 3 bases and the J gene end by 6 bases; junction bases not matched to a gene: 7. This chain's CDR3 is CASSPASGRAGDTQYF. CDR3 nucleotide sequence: TGTGCCAGCTCACCCGCTAGCGGGAGGGCCGGGGATACGCAGTATTTT.